A single T cell receptor (beta chain) is shown here with its context. The data belong to a study of blood T cells in healthy people across ages. This CDR3 is built from 15 residues. CDR1 and CDR2 from the germline V gene are LGHDT and YNNKEL (reference sequence). V was clipped by 5 bases and J by 4 bases; unmatched bases: 7. The use of a sample-barcoded 5' primer and a J-beta primer mix characterized a second PCR of 7 to 11 cycles. TCRdb redid the calling of the 5' RACE reads with MiXCR, one entry per CDR3 protein. The sample records hundreds of thousands of distinct CDR3 sequences, approximately 25% being singletons. These records were also assigned to another study, of T cells of mothers and their children. As reported in that work: Persisting microchimeric T cell clones went undetected.

The specimen sequenced was blood. The chain is built from TRBV3-1 and TRBJ2-7, with 11 bases aligning to TRBD2. The source of this sequence is a boy between 10 and 17 years old in good health. The CDR3 region has the DNA TGTGCCAGCAGCGCCCTACTAGCGGGGGCTTACGAGCAGTACTTC. Translating it yields CASSALLAGAYEQYF.